Given below is one TCR beta chain in context. Antigen: not known. Nominally healthy donors were sampled, though unrecorded immune exposures were likely. Trimming took 3 bases from V and 5 from J, leaving 10 bases between them. This CDR3 is 13 amino acids long. Germline CDR1 is MNHEY and CDR2 is SMNVEV (reference sequence). These data are taken from a study of cytomegalovirus exposure and HLA in healthy donors. As for the study in general: A preliminary data release comprised around 85 million unique TCRs obtained from HLA-typed donors. Whole-study results and caveats: Equally common other TCR beta chains were less clonally expanded than HLA-associated ones, a later analysis found. TCR beta sequences reportedly predicted most subjects' HLA-A and HLA-B alleles accurately.

This PCR relied on a set of 60 Vbeta primers and 13 Jbeta primers. Clones were read by immunoSEQ multiplex PCR, and TCRdb kept only the in-frame ones, dropping some. The sample records about 180,000 clones, over 65% being singletons. The receptor comes from a woman aged 60-75 years in good health and CMV-seropositive. The J gene is TRBJ2-5, the V gene TRBV27; maybe TRBD1 (6 bases). Sequencing was performed on PBMCs. The CDR3 spells CASSLEQGETQYF. The CDR3 DNA sequence: TGTGCCAGCAGTTTGGAGCAGGGGGAGACCCAGTACTTC.